This T cell receptor (beta chain) was captured in a study of blood T cells in healthy people across ages. In its sample, this clonotype was seen a few times. PCR was performed a second time for about 6 to 12 cycles using a sample-barcoded 5' primer and a J-beta primer mix. In TCRdb, the 5' RACE reads were re-called with MiXCR into one record per CDR3 protein. Found here are about 1.1 million distinct CDR3 sequences, around two fifths of them singletons; the top ten hold about an eighth. This CDR3 has 13 residues. V was trimmed by 6 bases and J by 9 bases, leaving 17 bases between them. The J gene is TRBJ2-5, the V gene TRBV12-3 or TRBV12-4; D perhaps matches TRBD1 (6 bases). The TCR was taken from a young man in good health. The sequenced sample was blood. For the CDR3, the DNA is TGTGCCAGCAGCCGCGGACGGTCAGGGGCCCAGTACTTC. It specifies CASSRGRSGAQYF.